The clone carrying this TCR beta chain was seen repeatedly, ten times or more. The source of the sample is a study of prognosis after radiotherapy for stage I lung cancer. Study-level background: Seven or eight patients presented with squamous cell carcinoma, about 11 with adenocarcinoma. The study delivered radiotherapy as SBRT in 3 to 5 fractions, with a biologically effective dose of at least 100 Gy.

The TCR beta CDR3 region was amplified from genomic DNA, with two rounds of multiplex PCR being used for the amplification. During first-round PCR, primers specific to each TRBV and TRBJ gene were used. TCRdb independently ran MiXCR on the multiplex PCR reads; one entry per CDR3 protein. The sample holds 13,000 or so distinct CDR3 sequences; about 51% are singletons and the top ten take 28%. Peripheral venous blood was drawn in roughly 5.7-milliliter volumes, with a draw taken at each of two separate time points. Material: PBMCs, obtained before or after stereotactic body radiation therapy (not recorded which). The origin of this receptor is a donor aged 50 or older with non-small cell lung cancer.

The DNA for the CDR3 is TGTGCCAGCACCCGAGGTGGAGGACTAGTATACAATGAGCAGTTCTTC. This encodes CASTRGGGLVYNEQFF. This chain connects TRBV3-1 to TRBJ2-1, with 7 bases matching TRBD2. Germline values: CDR1 LGHDT, CDR2 YNNKEL (reference sequence). The CDR3 is 16 residues long. The trim removed 7 bases at V and 4 bases at J, leaving 13 bases unmatched.